Listed here is a single TCR beta chain. This sample was included in a study of blood T cell repertoires in COVID-19. Study summary: Acute and convalescent COVID-19 specimens originated in the United States, Italy and Spain.

Sequenced by immunoSEQ multiplex PCR; TCRdb stores in-frame clones only, minus some. The table records roughly 200,000 clones, roughly 89% of them present only once. V was trimmed by 4 bases and J by 7 bases, leaving 18 bases between them. Per the germline V gene, CDR1 is SGHDT and CDR2 is YYEEEE. The CDR3 runs to 15 residues. The rearrangement joins TRBV5-6 to TRBJ1-5, with a weak D call TRBD1 (6 bases). The receptor was derived from a man aged 35-49 years with acute or convalescent COVID-19. The sequencing input was peripheral blood. For the CDR3, the DNA is TGTGCCAGCAGCAGGACAGACCTCGGGGAACAGCCCCAGCATTTT. Its translation: CASSRTDLGEQPQHF.